What follows are 23 T cell receptor beta chains derived from one specimen sequenced in a study of cytomegalovirus exposure and HLA in healthy donors. PCR used 60 Vbeta primers and 13 Jbeta primers. Assay used: immunoSEQ multiplex PCR; TCRdb lists only in-frame clones, some missing. This table has under 200,000 clones, more than 9.5% appearing once. Sequencing was performed on PBMCs. The receptors were sampled from a man aged 45 to 65 in good health and CMV-seropositive.

The rearrangement joins TRBV6-4 to TRBJ1-2, with D possibly being TRBD1 (5 bases). CDR1 is MRHNA, CDR2 SNTAGT, per germline. The CDR3 is made up of 13 amino acids. Trimming took 6 bases from V and 7 from J, leaving 15 bases between them. CDR3 DNA sequence: TGTGCCAGCAGCGAGGACGGGGGGACTGGCTACACCTTC. Translated: CASSEDGGTGYTF.

This rearrangement joins TRBV9 to TRBJ2-5; the match to TRBD1 covers 9 bases. V lost 4 bases and J lost 4; bases outside the gene matches: 8. Germline values: CDR1 SGDLS, CDR2 YYNGEE. The CDR3 covers 15 residues. CDR3 amino acids: CASSRGGQGGETQYF. CDR3 bases: TGTGCCAGCAGCAGAGGGGGACAGGGAGGAGAGACCCAGTACTTC.

The sample holds a few counts of this clone. V gene TRBV5-3 combines with J gene TRBJ1-2, with TRBD1 as a possible D gene (6 bases). TRBV5-3 is flagged as an ORF with uncertain function. This CDR3 is 15 amino acids long. V was shortened by 4 bases and J by 4 bases, with 17 bases between the two germline ends. The DNA for the CDR3 is TGTGCCAGAAGCCTGGGACATCCTTGGTTCTATGGCTACACCTTC. Translated: CARSLGHPWFYGYTF.

Turning to this clone: This sample includes further DNA sequences coding for the same CDR3. The rearrangement links TRBV5-1 to TRBJ2-7; 8 bases are a match to TRBD2. From germline, CDR1 is SGHRS and CDR2 YFSETQ. J was trimmed by 7 bases and V by 0 bases; bases with no gene match: 9. This CDR3 has 15 residues. In nucleotides, the CDR3 is TGCGCCAGCAGCTTGGGCTCGGGGGGGTCTGTGGAGCAGTACTTC. It translates to CASSLGSGGSVEQYF.

This clone came up a few times. The V and J genes are TRBV5-1 and TRBJ1-1, with D tentatively TRBD1 (6 bases). Germline CDR1 is SGHRS and CDR2 is YFSETQ. Trimming took off 2 bases at V and 1 base at J, with 18 bases between the two ends. The CDR3 length is 17 residues. CDR3 residues: CASSFELGQIGNTEAFF. The CDR3, as DNA: TGCGCCAGCAGCTTCGAACTCGGACAGATCGGGAACACTGAAGCTTTCTTT.

This clone was counted between two and nine times. The J gene is TRBJ1-2, the V gene TRBV25-1; D call uncertain. Germline V gene data show CDR1 as MGHDK and CDR2 as SYGVNS. V was clipped by 4 bases and J by 4 bases, with 7 bases between them. This CDR3 has 12 amino acids. The DNA of the CDR3 is TGTGCCAGCAGTGTAAGCCTCTATGGCTACACCTTC. It specifies CASSVSLYGYTF.

This clone was recorded a few times. The V call is TRBV5-4, the J call TRBJ2-1; no clear D. Germline V gives CDR1 SGHNT, CDR2 YYREEE (reference sequence). CDR3 length: 15 residues. V lost 1 base and J lost 2, with 10 bases in between. CDR3 loop: CASSLPTVAYNEQFF. The DNA for the CDR3 is TGTGCCAGCAGCTTGCCTACCGTTGCCTACAATGAGCAGTTCTTC.

This clone has only a few counts. The chain links TRBV9 to TRBJ1-6; no definite D call. Deletions cut 3 bases from V and 10 bases from J, with 11 bases between. This CDR3 spans 13 amino acids. The germline CDR1 and CDR2 sequences are SGDLS and YYNGEE. Here the CDR3 reads CASSEEVLSPLHF. CDR3 nucleotides: TGTGCCAGCAGCGAAGAGGTTTTGTCACCCCTCCACTTT.

This clone was counted only a few times. The junction does not match germline at one end; this may be a read error. The chain uses TRBV7-7 and TRBJ2-5, with 8 bases matching TRBD1. In germline, CDR1 is SSHAT, CDR2 FNYEAQ (reference sequence). The CDR3 has 15 residues. CDR3 DNA sequence: TGTGCTAGCAGCTTAGGGCAGGGGGCGGGAAAGACCCAGTACTTC. It yields the protein CASSLGQGAGKTQYF.

This chain links TRBV7-9 with TRBJ2-2; 12 positions agree with TRBD2. This CDR3 spans 17 amino acids. The junction had 12 bases not matched to a gene; V was cut back by 11 bases and J by 2 bases. Germline V gives CDR1 SEHNR, CDR2 FQNEAQ (reference sequence). The CDR3 sequence is CACPGFGLAGNTGELFF. In nucleotides, the CDR3 is TGTGCCTGCCCCGGCTTTGGACTAGCGGGAAACACCGGGGAGCTGTTTTTT.

This chain uses TRBV5-1 with TRBJ2-1; 10 bases match TRBD2. J lost 7 bases, V lost 0 bases, and 7 bases had no gene match. The CDR3 has 16 amino acids. Germline loops: CDR1 SGHRS, CDR2 YFSETQ. CDR3 nucleotide sequence: TGCGCCAGCAGCTTGGATGGAGCGGGGGGGCCGAATGAGCAGTTCTTC. This codes for CASSLDGAGGPNEQFF.

The rearrangement links TRBV5-6 to TRBJ2-7, with 8 bases matching TRBD1. This CDR3 has 13 amino acids. Losses at the gene ends were 8 bases for V and 2 bases for J; bases not matched to a gene: 6. Germline CDR1 and CDR2: SGHDT and YYEEEE. The CDR3 sequence is CARSAGQAYEQYV. The CDR3 DNA reads TGTGCCAGGAGCGCGGGACAGGCCTACGAGCAGTACGTC.

The table lists this clone with a few counts. The chain combines TRBV28 with TRBJ2-2; TRBD2 is a possible D gene (6 bases). Germline CDR1 MDHEN, CDR2 SYDVKM. CDR3 length: 15 residues. V was cut by 5 bases and J by 2 bases, with 12 bases left in between. This chain's CDR3 is CASSPVGGNTGELFF. Written as DNA, the CDR3 is TGTGCCAGCAGTCCCGTGGGGGGAAACACCGGGGAGCTGTTTTTT.

In this sample, this clone turned up a few times. The chain recombines TRBV5-1 with TRBJ1-5; 8 bases fit TRBD1. Germline trimming cut 2 bases from V and 6 bases from J; bases unmatched to any gene: 1. Germline lookup yields CDR1 SGHRS and CDR2 YFSETQ. CDR3 size: 13 residues. CDR3 amino acids: CASSFGQGQPQHF. The CDR3 region has the DNA TGCGCCAGCAGCTTCGGACAGGGTCAGCCCCAGCATTTT.

This chain links TRBV10-3 with TRBJ1-1, with a possible D match to TRBD1 (5 bases). Trimming stripped 5 bases from V and 1 base from J, with 11 bases between. The CDR3 sequence is 14 residues long. Germline CDR1 reads ENHRY; CDR2 reads SYGVKD. CDR3 nucleotides: TGTGCCATCAGTCCCAGGGAAACGAACACTGAAGCTTTCTTT. Amino acid sequence: CAISPRETNTEAFF.

The rearrangement links TRBV7-2 to TRBJ2-2; 9 bases match TRBD2. The trim removed 1 base at V and 1 base at J, leaving 1 base unmatched. CDR3 length: 16 residues. CDR1 is SGHTA, CDR2 FQGNSA, per germline. CDR3 sequence reads: CASSLVSGGNTGELFF. Here the CDR3 DNA reads TGTGCCAGCAGCTTAGTTAGCGGGGGGAACACCGGGGAGCTGTTTTTT.

This clone was counted between two and nine times. The chain employs TRBV11-1 and TRBJ2-5, with TRBD2 as a possible D gene (5 bases). V lost 2 bases and J lost 5, with 9 bases in between. Germline V gene lookup returns CDR1 SGHAT and CDR2 FQDESV (reference sequence). CDR3 length: 13 residues. CDR3 bases: TGTGCCAGCAGCTTAAACCGAGGGGAGACCCAGTACTTC. Translation gives CASSLNRGETQYF.

This chain joins TRBV28 and TRBJ2-1; TRBD2 agrees at 13 bases. Trimming cost V 6 bases and J 0 bases; bases outside gene matches: 5. The germline V gene encodes CDR1 MDHEN and CDR2 SYDVKM. The CDR3 loop spans 17 amino acids. The CDR3 nucleotides read TGTGCCAGCAGCCCGGGACTAGCGGGGAGCTCCTACAATGAGCAGTTCTTC. Amino acids: CASSPGLAGSSYNEQFF.

This clone was found a few times. The chain uses TRBV5-1 and TRBJ2-7, with 10 bases matching TRBD2. Per the germline V gene, CDR1 is SGHRS and CDR2 is YFSETQ. Trimming at V came to 4 bases and at J to 5 bases, leaving 9 bases not matched to a gene. This CDR3 comprises 15 residues. The CDR3, as DNA: TGCGCCAGCAGCACCAGCGGGGGGGCCTGGGACGAGCAGTACTTC. It translates to CASSTSGGAWDEQYF.

This clone was seen more than once but under ten times. The chain is built from TRBV14 and TRBJ2-2; 12 bases match TRBD2. The germline CDR1 and CDR2 sequences are SGHDN and FVKESK. The ends lost 0 bases at V and 3 bases at J; junction bases unmatched: 5. The CDR3 totals 18 residues. In DNA, the CDR3 is TGTGCCAGCAGCCAAGATCGACTAGCGGGGGATTACACCGGGGAGCTGTTTTTT. It encodes CASSQDRLAGDYTGELFF.

This clone was seen a few times. V usage is TRBV2 and J usage is TRBJ2-3; TRBD1 matches at 12 bases. J gave up 4 bases and V 11 bases, and 7 bases lay outside the gene matches. The CDR3 is 14 residues long. CDR1 is SNHLY and CDR2 is FYNNEI in the germline V gene. CDR3 residues: CAHQGTGGPDTQYF. The CDR3 DNA reads as TGTGCCCACCAGGGGACAGGGGGCCCAGATACGCAGTATTTT.

The chain couples TRBV5-8 to TRBJ2-7; 7 bases match TRBD1. CDR1 SGHTS and CDR2 YDEGEE come from the germline V gene. The CDR3 loop spans 15 amino acids. The ends lost 4 bases at V and 4 bases at J; junction bases unmatched: 11. The CDR3 here is CASSTIQQGTYEQYV. CDR3 coding DNA: TGTGCCAGCAGCACAATACAACAGGGGACATACGAGCAGTACGTC.

This clone has a handful of counts. The V call is TRBV5-6, the J call TRBJ2-2, with D tentatively TRBD2 (5 bases). Trimming cost V 3 bases and J 3 bases, with 12 bases left between them. CDR3 length: 15 amino acids. Germline lookup yields CDR1 SGHDT and CDR2 YYEEEE. In nucleotides, the CDR3 is TGTGCCAGCAGCTCCACTAGGTGGGACACCGGGGAGCTGTTTTTT. This codes for CASSSTRWDTGELFF.